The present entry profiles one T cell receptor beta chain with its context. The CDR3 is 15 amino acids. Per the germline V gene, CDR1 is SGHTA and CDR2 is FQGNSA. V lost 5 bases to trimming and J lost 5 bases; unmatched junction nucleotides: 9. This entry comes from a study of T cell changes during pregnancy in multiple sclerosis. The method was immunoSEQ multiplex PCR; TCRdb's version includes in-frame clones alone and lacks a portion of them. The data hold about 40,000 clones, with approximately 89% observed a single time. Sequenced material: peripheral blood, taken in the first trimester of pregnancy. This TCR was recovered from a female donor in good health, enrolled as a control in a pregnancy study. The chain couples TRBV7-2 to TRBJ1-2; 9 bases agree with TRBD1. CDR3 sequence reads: CASSLPGQGRYGYTF. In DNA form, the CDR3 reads TGTGCCAGCAGCCTCCCGGGACAGGGAAGATATGGCTACACCTTC.